The T cell receptor (beta chain) described here comes from a study of CD8+ T cells in alopecia areata. Germline CDR1 and CDR2: GTSNPN and SVGIG (reference sequence). Between the trimmed V and J ends, which lost 3 bases and 4 bases, there was a span of 10 bases. There are 13 residues in the CDR3. It was cDNA, reverse transcribed from extracted RNA, that served as the sequencing template. Assay used: immunoSEQ multiplex PCR; TCRdb lists only in-frame clones, some missing. The repertoire holds about 64,000 clones, with around 46% as singletons. Study outcomes and limitations: Whether baseline CD8+ expansion is linked to response remains uncertain, given a single nonresponder. Normal scalp had lower clonality than lesional scalp, with alopecia totalis/universalis lesions showing this most strongly.

The treatment is: oral pan-JAK inhibitor, 5-10 mg twice daily. This clone was seen a few times. The target antigen is unknown. The source of this sequence is a human donor with alopecia areata. Specimen: CD8+ T cells sorted from blood, collected at approximately week 36, from a patient treated with tofacitinib. The chain couples TRBV30 to TRBJ2-1, with a tentative D call TRBD2 (6 bases). CDR3 nucleotides: TGTGCCTGGAGCGCAGGAGGGTACAATGAGCAGTTCTTC. It codes for CAWSAGGYNEQFF.